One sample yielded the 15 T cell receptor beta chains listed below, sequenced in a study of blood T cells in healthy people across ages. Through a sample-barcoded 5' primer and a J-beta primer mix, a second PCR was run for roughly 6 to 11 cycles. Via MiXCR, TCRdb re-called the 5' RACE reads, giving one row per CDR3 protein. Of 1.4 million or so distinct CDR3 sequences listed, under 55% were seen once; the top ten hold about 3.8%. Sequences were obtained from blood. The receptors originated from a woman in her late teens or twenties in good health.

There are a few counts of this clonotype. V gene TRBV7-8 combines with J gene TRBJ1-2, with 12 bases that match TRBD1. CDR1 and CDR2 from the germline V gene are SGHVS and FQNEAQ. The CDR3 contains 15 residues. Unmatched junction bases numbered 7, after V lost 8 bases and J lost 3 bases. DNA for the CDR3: TGTGCCAGCTCGAAGGGACAGGGGGCAGACTATGGCTACACCTTC. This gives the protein CASSKGQGADYGYTF. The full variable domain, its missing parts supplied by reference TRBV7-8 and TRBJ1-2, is GAGVSQSPRYKVAKRGQDVALRCDPISGHVSLFWYQQALGQGPEFLTYFQNEAQLDKSGLPSDRFFAERPEGSVSTLKIQRTQQEDSAVYLCASSKGQGADYGYTFGSGTRLTVV.

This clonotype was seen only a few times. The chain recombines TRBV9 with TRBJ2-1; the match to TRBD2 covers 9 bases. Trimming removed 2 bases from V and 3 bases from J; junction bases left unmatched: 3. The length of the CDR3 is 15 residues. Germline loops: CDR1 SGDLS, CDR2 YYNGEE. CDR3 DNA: TGTGCCAGCAGCGTCAGCGGGGGGAACTACAATGAGCAGTTCTTC. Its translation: CASSVSGGNYNEQFF.

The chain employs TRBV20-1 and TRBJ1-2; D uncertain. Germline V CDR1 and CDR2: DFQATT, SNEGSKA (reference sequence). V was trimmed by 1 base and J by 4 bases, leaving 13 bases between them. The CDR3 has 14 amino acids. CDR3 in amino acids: CSARVGEGVYGYTF. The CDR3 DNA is TGCAGTGCTAGAGTTGGGGAGGGAGTCTATGGCTACACCTTC.

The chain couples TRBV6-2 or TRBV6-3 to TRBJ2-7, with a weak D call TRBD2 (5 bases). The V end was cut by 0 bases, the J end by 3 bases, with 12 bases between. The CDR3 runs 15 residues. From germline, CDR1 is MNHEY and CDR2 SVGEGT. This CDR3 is CASSYSPTTNYEQYF. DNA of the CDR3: TGTGCCAGCAGTTACTCGCCGACTACGAACTACGAGCAGTACTTC.

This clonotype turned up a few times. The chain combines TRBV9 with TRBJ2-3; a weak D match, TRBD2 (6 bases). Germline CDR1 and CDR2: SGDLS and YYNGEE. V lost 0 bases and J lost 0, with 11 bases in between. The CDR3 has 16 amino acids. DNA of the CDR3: TGTGCCAGCAGCGTAGGTGGGACTCCTAGCACAGATACGCAGTATTTT. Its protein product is CASSVGGTPSTDTQYF.

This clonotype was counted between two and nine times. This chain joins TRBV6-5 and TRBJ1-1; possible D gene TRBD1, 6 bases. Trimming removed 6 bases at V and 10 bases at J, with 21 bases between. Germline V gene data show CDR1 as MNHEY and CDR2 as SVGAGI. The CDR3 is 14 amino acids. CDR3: CASSLTLPQGGAFF. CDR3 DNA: TGTGCCAGCAGCCTGACCTTACCCCAAGGGGGAGCTTTCTTT.

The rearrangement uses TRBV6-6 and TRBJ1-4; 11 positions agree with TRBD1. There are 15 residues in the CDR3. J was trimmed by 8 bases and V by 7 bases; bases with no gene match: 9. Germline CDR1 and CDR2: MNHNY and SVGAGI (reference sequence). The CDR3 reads CASNALDRGQEKLFF. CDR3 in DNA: TGTGCCAGCAACGCCCTGGACAGGGGGCAAGAAAAACTGTTTTTT.

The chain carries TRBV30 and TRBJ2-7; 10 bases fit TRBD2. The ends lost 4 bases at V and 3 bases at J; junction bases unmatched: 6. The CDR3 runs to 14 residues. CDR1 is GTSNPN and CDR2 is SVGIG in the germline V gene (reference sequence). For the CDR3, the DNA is TGTGCCTGGAAGGAGTGGACTAGCGGCTACGAGCAGTACTTC. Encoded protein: CAWKEWTSGYEQYF. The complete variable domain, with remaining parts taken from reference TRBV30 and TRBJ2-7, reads SQTIHQWPATLVQPVGSPLSLECTVEGTSNPNLYWYRQAAGRGLQLLFYSVGIGQISSEVPQNLSASRPQDRQFILSSKKLLLSDSGFYLCAWKEWTSGYEQYFGPGTRLTVT.

CDR3 DNA: TGTGCCAGCAGTCATGACCGCGTCCGTAATGAAAAACTGTTTTTT. It specifies CASSHDRVRNEKLFF. The chain couples TRBV2 to TRBJ1-4; the D is unclear. V was cut by 5 bases and J by 4 bases, with 14 bases left in between. Germline V gene sequence: CDR1 SNHLY, CDR2 FYNNEI. The CDR3 has 15 residues.

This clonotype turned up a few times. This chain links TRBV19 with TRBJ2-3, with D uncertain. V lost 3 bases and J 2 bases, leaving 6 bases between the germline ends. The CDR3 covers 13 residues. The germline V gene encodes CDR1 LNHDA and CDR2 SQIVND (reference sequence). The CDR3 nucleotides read TGTGCCAGTAGTATTGACTTCACAGATACGCAGTATTTT. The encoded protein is CASSIDFTDTQYF.

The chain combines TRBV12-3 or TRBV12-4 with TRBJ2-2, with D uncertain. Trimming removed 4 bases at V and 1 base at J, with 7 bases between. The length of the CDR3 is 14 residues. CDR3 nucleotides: TGTGCCAGCAGTTCGTGGCAGAACACCGGGGAGCTGTTTTTT. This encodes CASSSWQNTGELFF.

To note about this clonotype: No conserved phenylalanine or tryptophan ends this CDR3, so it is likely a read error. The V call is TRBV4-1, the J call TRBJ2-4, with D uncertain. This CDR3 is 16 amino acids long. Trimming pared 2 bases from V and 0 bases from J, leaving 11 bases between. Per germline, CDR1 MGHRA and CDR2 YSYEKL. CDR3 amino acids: CASSQPTRIAKNIQYY. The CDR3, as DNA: TGCGCCAGCAGCCAACCGACTCGAATAGCCAAAAACATTCAGTACTAC.

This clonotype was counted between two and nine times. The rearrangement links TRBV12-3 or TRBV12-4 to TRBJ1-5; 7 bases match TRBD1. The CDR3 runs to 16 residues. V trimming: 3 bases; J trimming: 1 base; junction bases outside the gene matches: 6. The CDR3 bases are TGTGCCAGCAGTTTGAACAGGGGAGGGAGCAATCAGCCCCAGCATTTT. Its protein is CASSLNRGGSNQPQHF.

The CDR3 nucleotides are TGTGCCAGCAGCGGACAGGGTGAGGGTGAAGCTTTCTTT. It is translated as CASSGQGEGEAFF. The rearrangement uses TRBV9 and TRBJ1-1; 7 bases match TRBD1. The CDR3 spans 13 residues. Germline loops: CDR1 SGDLS, CDR2 YYNGEE. V was pared by 3 bases and J by 7 bases, with 6 bases of the junction left unmatched.

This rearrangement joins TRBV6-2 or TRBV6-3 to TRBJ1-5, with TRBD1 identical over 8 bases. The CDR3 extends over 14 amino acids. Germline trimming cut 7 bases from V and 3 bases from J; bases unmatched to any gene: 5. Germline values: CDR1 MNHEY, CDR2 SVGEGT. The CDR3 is CASTPTGVNQPQHF. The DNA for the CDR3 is TGTGCCAGCACCCCGACAGGGGTCAATCAGCCCCAGCATTTT.